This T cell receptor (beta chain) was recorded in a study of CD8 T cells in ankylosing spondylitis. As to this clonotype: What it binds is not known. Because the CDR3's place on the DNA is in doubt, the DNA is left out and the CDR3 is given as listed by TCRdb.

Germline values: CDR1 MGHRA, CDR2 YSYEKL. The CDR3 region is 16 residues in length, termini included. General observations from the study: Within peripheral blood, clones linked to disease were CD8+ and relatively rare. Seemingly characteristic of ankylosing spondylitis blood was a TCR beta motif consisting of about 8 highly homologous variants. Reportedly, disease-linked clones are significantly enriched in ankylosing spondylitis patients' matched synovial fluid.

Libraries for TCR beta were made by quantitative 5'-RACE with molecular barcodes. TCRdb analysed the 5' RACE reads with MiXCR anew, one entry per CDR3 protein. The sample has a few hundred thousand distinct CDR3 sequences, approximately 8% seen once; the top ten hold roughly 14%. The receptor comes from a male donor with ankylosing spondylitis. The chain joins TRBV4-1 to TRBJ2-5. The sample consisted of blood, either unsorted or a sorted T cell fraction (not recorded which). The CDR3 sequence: CASSQETQYFQETQYF.